This T cell receptor (beta chain) was profiled in a study of Ad26.COV2.S vaccination and SARS-CoV-2 variants. Study summary: Administration of Ad26.COV2.S was intramuscular, either once or twice 56 days apart.

V was shortened by 6 bases and J by 7 bases, with 10 bases between the two germline ends. This CDR3 region has 12 residues. This clone has just a few counts. Measured with immunoSEQ multiplex PCR; TCRdb has only the in-frame clones, and not every one. The sample lists 200,000 to 300,000 clones; 70% to 90% were seen once. Treatment specified: roughly 20 received Ad26.COV2.S at low or high dose, single or two shots; 5 received placebo; per-sample allocation not given. Sampling was done on day 63 after the first vaccine or placebo injection. This sequence was found in a person between 18 and 65 years old who received the Ad26.COV2.S COVID-19 vaccine or a placebo. This specimen consisted of peripheral blood, obtained in a trial of Ad26.COV2.S vaccine versus placebo. This chain links TRBV12-3 or TRBV12-4 with TRBJ2-1; D is uncertain. CDR3 residues: CASSQLWNEQFF. CDR3 nucleotide sequence: TGTGCCAGCAGCCAGCTTTGGAATGAGCAGTTCTTC.